This is a list of T cell receptor beta chains from one sample in a study of beta chain features in type 1 diabetes. Assay used: immunoSEQ multiplex PCR; TCRdb lists only in-frame clones, some missing. The data hold around 300,000 clones, with 12% to 15% observed a single time. The sample consisted of central memory CD4+ T cells from blood. The source is a man younger than 40 in good health. Both conserved end residues are part of each CDR3. A D gene is named only where the DNA matches it firmly. Clone size is given for some rows only: seen once, a few or many times, or a class if the clone is expanded.

clone_size j_call d_call v_call cdr3_aa cdr3_nt
few TRBJ1-5 NA TRBV25-1 CASSEAGVGGMQPQHF TGTGCCAGCAGTGAAGCGGGTGTGGGGGGTATGCAGCCCCAGCATTTT
NA TRBJ1-2 NA TRBV19 CASSADEYRTF TGTGCCAGTAGTGCTGACGAGTACCGCACCTTC
few TRBJ2-3 TRBD2 TRBV7-9 CASSLGRTSGSTDTQYF TGTGCCAGCAGCTTAGGTCGGACTAGCGGGAGCACAGATACGCAGTATTTT
few TRBJ2-5 NA TRBV18 CASSGLEAVWETQYF TGTGCCAGCTCGGGTCTCGAGGCGGTATGGGAGACCCAGTACTTC
few TRBJ2-1 TRBD2 TRBV7-9 CARELAGALLYNEQFF TGTGCCCGCGAACTAGCGGGGGCCCTCCTCTACAATGAGCAGTTCTTC
few TRBJ2-3 TRBD2 TRBV29-1 CSVGSGRAWGKDTQYF TGCAGCGTTGGTAGCGGGAGGGCCTGGGGGAAAGATACGCAGTATTTT
NA TRBJ2-3 NA TRBV7-9 CASSSYNLIDTQYF TGTGCCAGCAGCTCCTACAATCTCATAGATACGCAGTATTTT
NA TRBJ2-3 TRBD2 TRBV7-2 CASSLVRRGGDTQYF TGTGCCAGCAGCTTAGTGAGGCGGGGGGGAGATACGCAGTATTTT
many TRBJ2-1 NA TRBV23-1 CASSHLGRLGNEQFF TGCGCCAGCAGTCACCTGGGTAGACTGGGGAATGAGCAGTTCTTC
few TRBJ2-3 NA TRBV6-5 CASSRGRDTQYF TGTGCCAGCAGTCGAGGTCGGGATACGCAGTATTTT
few TRBJ2-1 TRBD1 TRBV2 CASSRGDRGNEQFF TGTGCCAGCAGTCGAGGGGACAGGGGTAATGAGCAGTTCTTC
few TRBJ2-7 NA TRBV10-3 CATPWARRYEQYF TGTGCCACCCCATGGGCACGAAGATACGAGCAGTACTTC
NA TRBJ1-2 NA TRBV27 CASSLSGPYGYTF TGTGCCAGCAGTTTATCTGGTCCCTATGGCTACACCTTC
few TRBJ1-2 NA TRBV29-1 CSVAKGSYGYTF TGCAGCGTTGCGAAGGGCTCCTATGGCTACACCTTC
NA TRBJ2-1 TRBD2 TRBV11-1 CASSLGGVGAGARNEQFF TGTGCCAGCAGCTTAGGCGGCGTGGGAGCGGGAGCCCGCAATGAGCAGTTCTTC